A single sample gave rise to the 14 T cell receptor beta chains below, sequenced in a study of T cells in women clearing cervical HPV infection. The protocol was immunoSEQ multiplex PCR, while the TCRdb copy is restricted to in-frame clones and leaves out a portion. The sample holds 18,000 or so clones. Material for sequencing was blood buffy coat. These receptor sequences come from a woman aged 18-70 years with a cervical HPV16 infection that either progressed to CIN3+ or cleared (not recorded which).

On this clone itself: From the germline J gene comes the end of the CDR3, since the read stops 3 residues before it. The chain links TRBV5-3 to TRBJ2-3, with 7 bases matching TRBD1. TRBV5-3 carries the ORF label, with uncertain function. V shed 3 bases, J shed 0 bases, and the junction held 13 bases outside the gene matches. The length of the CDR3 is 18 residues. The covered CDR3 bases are TGTGCCAGAAGCTATTTCAACAGGGGTCCCCCTAGCACAGATACG. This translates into CARSYFNRGPPSTDT. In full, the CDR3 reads CARSYFNRGPPSTDTQYF.

The DNA read from the CDR3 is TGTGCCAGTAGTATTAGCGGGGGGTCCGATACG. Its protein is CASSISGGSDT. The CDR3 as a whole reads CASSISGGSDTQYF. V usage is TRBV19 and J usage is TRBJ2-3; 10 nucleotides agree with TRBD2. The CDR3 end is not reached by the read, which stops 3 residues before it; the germline J gene fills it in. The germline CDR1 and CDR2 sequences are LNHDA and SQIVND (reference sequence). CDR3 size: 14 residues. V lost 3 bases and J lost 6; bases outside the gene matches: 3.

CDR3: CASSLAGVTEAFF. The CDR3 bases that were read are TGTGCCAGCAGCTTAGCAGGGGTCACTGAA. The chain couples TRBV5-4 to TRBJ1-1, with D perhaps TRBD1 (6 bases). Read sequence stops 3 residues before the CDR3 end, and the germline J gene provides the missing end. The CDR3 consists of 13 residues. From germline, CDR1 is SGHNT and CDR2 YYREEE (reference sequence). The germline V and J ends were trimmed by 2 bases and 4 bases, with 9 bases remaining between them.

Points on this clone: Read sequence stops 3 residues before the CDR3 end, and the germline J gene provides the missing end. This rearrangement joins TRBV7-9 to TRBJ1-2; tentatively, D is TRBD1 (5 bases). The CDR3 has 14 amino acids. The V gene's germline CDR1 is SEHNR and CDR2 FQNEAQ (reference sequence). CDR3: CASSYAGSSYDYTF. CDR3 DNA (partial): TGTGCCAGCAGCTACGCAGGGAGCTCCTACGAC.

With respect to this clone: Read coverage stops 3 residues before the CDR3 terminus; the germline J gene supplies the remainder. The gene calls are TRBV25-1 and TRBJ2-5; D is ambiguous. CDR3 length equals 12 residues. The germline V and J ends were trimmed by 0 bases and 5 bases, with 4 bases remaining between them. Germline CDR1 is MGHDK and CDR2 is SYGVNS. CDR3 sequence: CASSEYGETQYF. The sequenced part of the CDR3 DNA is TGTGCCAGCAGTGAATACGGGGAGACC.

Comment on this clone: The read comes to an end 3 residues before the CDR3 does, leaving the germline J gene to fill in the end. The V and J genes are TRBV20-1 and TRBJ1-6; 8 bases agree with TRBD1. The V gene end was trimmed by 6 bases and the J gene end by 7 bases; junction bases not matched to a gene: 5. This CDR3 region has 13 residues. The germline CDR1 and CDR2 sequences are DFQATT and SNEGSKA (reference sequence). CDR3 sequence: CSARTGLNSPLHF. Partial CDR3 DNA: TGCAGTGCCCGGACAGGGCTGAATTCACCC.

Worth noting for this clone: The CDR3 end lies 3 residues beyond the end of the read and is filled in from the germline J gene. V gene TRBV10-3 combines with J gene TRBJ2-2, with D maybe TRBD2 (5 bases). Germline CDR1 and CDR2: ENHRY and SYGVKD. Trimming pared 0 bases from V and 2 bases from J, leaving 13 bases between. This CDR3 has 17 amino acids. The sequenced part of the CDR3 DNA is TGTGCCATCAGTGAGTCTAGTCGAGGGTCTAACACCGGGGAG. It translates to CAISESSRGSNTGE. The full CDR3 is CAISESSRGSNTGELFF.

CDR3 residues: CASSQGTGGGTGELFF. CDR3 DNA, as far as it was read: TGCGCCAGCAGCCAAGGGACAGGGGGCGGTACCGGGGAG. V and J are TRBV4-1 and TRBJ2-2; 11 bases agree with TRBD1. The read falls 3 residues short of the CDR3 end, and the missing part is taken from the germline J gene. This CDR3 is built from 16 residues. Germline loops: CDR1 MGHRA, CDR2 YSYEKL. V trimming: 1 base; J trimming: 5 bases; junction bases outside the gene matches: 3.

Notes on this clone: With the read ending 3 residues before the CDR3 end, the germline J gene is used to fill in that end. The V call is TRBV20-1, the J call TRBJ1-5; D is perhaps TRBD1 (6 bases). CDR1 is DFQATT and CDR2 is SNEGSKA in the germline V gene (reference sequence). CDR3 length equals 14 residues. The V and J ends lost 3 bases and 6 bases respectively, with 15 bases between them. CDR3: CSASGGSGSQPQHF. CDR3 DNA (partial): TGCAGTGCTAGTGGGGGCAGTGGTAGTCAGCCC.

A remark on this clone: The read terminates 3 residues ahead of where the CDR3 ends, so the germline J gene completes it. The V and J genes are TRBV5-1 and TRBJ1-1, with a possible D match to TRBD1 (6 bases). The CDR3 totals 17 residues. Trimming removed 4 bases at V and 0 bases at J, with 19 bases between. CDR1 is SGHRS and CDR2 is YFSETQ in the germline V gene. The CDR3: CASSRVPGQPMNTEAFF. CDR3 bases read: TGCGCCAGCAGCCGAGTTCCGGGACAACCAATGAACACTGAA.

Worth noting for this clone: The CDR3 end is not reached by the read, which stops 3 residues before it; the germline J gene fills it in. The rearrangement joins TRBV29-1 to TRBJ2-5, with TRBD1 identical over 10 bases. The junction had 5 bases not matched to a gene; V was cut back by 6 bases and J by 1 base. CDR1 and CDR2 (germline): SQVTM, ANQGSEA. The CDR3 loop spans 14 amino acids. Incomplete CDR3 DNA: TGCAGCGTGCCGGGACAGGGGTTCCAAGAGACC. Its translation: CSVPGQGFQET. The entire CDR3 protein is CSVPGQGFQETQYF.

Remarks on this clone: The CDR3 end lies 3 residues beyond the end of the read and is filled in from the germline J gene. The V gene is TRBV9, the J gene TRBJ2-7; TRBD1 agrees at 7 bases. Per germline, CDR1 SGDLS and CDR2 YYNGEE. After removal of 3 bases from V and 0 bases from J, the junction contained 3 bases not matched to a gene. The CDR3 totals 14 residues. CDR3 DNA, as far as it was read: TGTGCCAGCAGCGGAAGGGACAGCTCCTACGAG. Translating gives CASSGRDSSYE. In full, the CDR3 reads CASSGRDSSYEQYF.

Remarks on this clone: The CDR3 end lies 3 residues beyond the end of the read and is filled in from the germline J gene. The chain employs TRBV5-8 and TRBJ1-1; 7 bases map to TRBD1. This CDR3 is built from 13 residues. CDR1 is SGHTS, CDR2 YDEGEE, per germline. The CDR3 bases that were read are TGTGCCAGCAGGACAGGGTACACTCGGGAA. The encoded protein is CASRTGYTRE. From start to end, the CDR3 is CASRTGYTREAFF.

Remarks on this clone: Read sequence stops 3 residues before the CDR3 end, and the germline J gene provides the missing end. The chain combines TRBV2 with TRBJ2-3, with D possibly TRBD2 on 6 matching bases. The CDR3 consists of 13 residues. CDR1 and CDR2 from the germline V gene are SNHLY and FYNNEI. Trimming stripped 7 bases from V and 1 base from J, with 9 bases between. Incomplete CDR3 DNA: TGTGCCAGCACGGCTAGCGGCACAGATACG. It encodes CASTASGTDT. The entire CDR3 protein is CASTASGTDTQYF.